The 30 T cell receptor beta chains given below trace back to one sample, sequenced in a study of blood T cell repertoires in COVID-19. Only in-frame clones appear in the TCRdb table, and some are missing; sequencing was by immunoSEQ multiplex PCR. The sample contains about 250,000 clones, about 88% of which appear only once. What was sequenced was PBMCs or T cells enriched from blood (not recorded which). The receptor source for this set is a woman between 50 and 59 years old who had recovered from COVID-19.

The gene calls are TRBV4-1 and TRBJ2-1; D is uncertain. The CDR3 extends over 13 amino acids. In germline, CDR1 is MGHRA, CDR2 YSYEKL. The V gene lost 1 base and the J gene lost 7 bases, with 8 bases spanning the gap. CDR3 residues: CASSQGGTNEQFF. The CDR3 DNA reads as TGCGCCAGCAGCCAAGGCGGCACTAATGAGCAGTTCTTC.

This clone was recorded only once. The chain is built from TRBV5-4 and TRBJ1-2; D is unresolved. Germline CDR1 SGHNT, CDR2 YYREEE (reference sequence). V lost 4 bases, J lost 1 base, and 8 bases lay in between. The CDR3 consists of 13 residues. The CDR3 sequence is CASSLDNNYGYTF. In DNA form, the CDR3 reads TGTGCCAGCAGCCTCGACAATAACTATGGCTACACCTTC.

The chain has TRBV5-5 and TRBJ1-2; the D is unclear. The CDR3 covers 14 residues. CDR1 and CDR2 from the germline V gene are SGHKS and YYEKEE (reference sequence). Deletions cut 5 bases from V and 8 bases from J, with 19 bases between. The CDR3 region is CASSFGNSLKGYTF. The CDR3 DNA reads as TGTGCCAGCAGTTTCGGGAACTCTCTGAAAGGCTACACCTTC. The whole variable domain, remainder taken from reference TRBV5-5 and TRBJ1-2, is DAGVTQSPTHLIKTRGQQVTLRCSPISGHKSVSWYQQVLGQGPQFIFQYYEKEERGRGNFPDRFSARQFPNYSSELNVNALLLGDSALYLCASSFGNSLKGYTFGSGTRLTVV.

The rearrangement links TRBV30 to TRBJ2-1; tentative D call: TRBD2 (5 bases). V gave up 4 bases and J gave up 8 bases, with 15 bases separating them. The CDR3 runs to 13 residues. The V gene's germline CDR1 is GTSNPN and CDR2 SVGIG (reference sequence). This chain's CDR3 is CAWTYGGAYEQFF. Written as DNA, the CDR3 is TGTGCCTGGACTTATGGAGGAGCCTATGAGCAGTTCTTC.

V gene TRBV27 combines with J gene TRBJ2-7, with D perhaps matching TRBD1 (6 bases). Trimming removed 3 bases at V and 1 base at J, with 7 bases between. Germline-derived CDR1 and CDR2 are MNHEY and SMNVEV (reference sequence). The CDR3 has 13 residues. The CDR3: CASSFRGSYEQYF. Written as DNA, the CDR3 is TGTGCCAGCAGTTTCAGGGGTTCCTACGAGCAGTACTTC.

V and J are TRBV7-8 and TRBJ2-2; 16 nucleotides align to TRBD2. The CDR3 has 21 residues. The ends lost 0 bases at V and 4 bases at J; junction bases unmatched: 11. Germline values: CDR1 SGHVS, CDR2 FQNEAQ. CDR3: CASSLAGLAGGPPLITGELFF. DNA of the CDR3: TGTGCCAGCAGCTTAGCGGGACTAGCGGGAGGGCCCCCTCTGATCACCGGGGAGCTGTTTTTT.

This sequence joins TRBV5-1 and TRBJ1-2, with 7 bases identical to TRBD1. V trimming: 1 base; J trimming: 8 bases; junction bases outside the gene matches: 17. This CDR3 is built from 17 residues. In germline, CDR1 is SGHRS, CDR2 YFSETQ. Here the CDR3 DNA reads TGCGCCAGCAGCTTGTTCACGGGACAGAGCCCTTACGGAGGCTACACCTTC. Protein sequence: CASSLFTGQSPYGGYTF.

The chain employs TRBV2 and TRBJ1-4; D gene ambiguous. The CDR3 spans 13 residues. Germline V gene lookup returns CDR1 SNHLY and CDR2 FYNNEI. V gave up 4 bases and J gave up 14 bases, with 17 bases separating them. CDR3 loop: CASSAVAGGNLFF. CDR3 nucleotide sequence: TGTGCCAGCAGTGCAGTGGCGGGAGGGAACCTGTTTTTT.

This chain connects TRBV10-1 to TRBJ2-5; 10 positions match TRBD2. The CDR3 contains 13 residues. Trimming took 4 bases from V and 5 from J; bases not matched to a gene: 1. Per the germline V gene, CDR1 is WNHNN and CDR2 is SYGVQD (reference sequence). The chain's CDR3 is CASSVSGRETQYF. CDR3 bases: TGCGCCAGCAGTGTTAGCGGGAGGGAGACCCAGTACTTC.

The J gene is TRBJ2-3, the V gene TRBV6-2 or TRBV6-3, with a tentative D call TRBD2 (6 bases). The CDR3 totals 13 residues. Germline loops: CDR1 MNHEY, CDR2 SVGEGT. The V end lost 4 bases, the J end lost 7 bases, and 12 bases lay between the germline ends. Here the CDR3 reads CASSWDSGNTQYF. The CDR3 nucleotides read TGTGCCAGCAGTTGGGACTCAGGGAATACGCAGTATTTT.

The chain combines TRBV10-3 with TRBJ1-1; D is uncertain. The CDR3 is made up of 14 amino acids. Germline-derived CDR1 and CDR2 are ENHRY and SYGVKD. The V gene lost 5 bases and the J gene lost 2 bases, with 12 bases spanning the gap. CDR3 in amino acids: CAISSPGSNTEAFF. CDR3 DNA sequence: TGTGCCATCAGTTCCCCGGGGAGTAACACTGAAGCTTTCTTT.

This clone was counted at least ten times. This CDR3 is also generated by other DNA sequences in the sample. The chain links TRBV19 to TRBJ2-1, with TRBD2 matching 12 bases. V lost 9 bases, J lost 4 bases, and 4 bases stayed unmatched. Germline V CDR1 and CDR2: LNHDA, SQIVND (reference sequence). This CDR3 contains 14 residues. The DNA of the CDR3 is TGTGCCAGCAGCCTAGCGGGAGGGTACAATGAGCAGTTCTTC. This translates into CASSLAGGYNEQFF.

The CDR3 here is CAIRPGGYGYTF. The CDR3 region has the DNA TGTGCCATCAGACCAGGGGGCTATGGCTACACCTTC. This chain connects TRBV10-3 to TRBJ1-2, with 7 bases aligning to TRBD1. CDR1 is ENHRY, CDR2 SYGVKD, per germline. V shed 6 bases and J 4 bases; nucleotides not matched to a gene: 2. The CDR3 contains 12 residues.

This sequence joins TRBV30 and TRBJ2-3, with D perhaps matching TRBD1 (6 bases). Trimming took 2 bases from V and 4 from J, leaving 16 bases between them. CDR3 size: 15 residues. The V gene's germline CDR1 is GTSNPN and CDR2 SVGIG (reference sequence). The CDR3 DNA is TGTGCCTGGAGTATCGGGCAGGGGTTGGCAGATACGCAGTATTTT. Protein: CAWSIGQGLADTQYF.

The sample holds a few counts of this clone. The genes are TRBV11-2 and TRBJ2-2, with D maybe TRBD1 (5 bases). Germline CDR1 reads SGHAT; CDR2 reads FQNNGV. The CDR3 totals 17 residues. Trimming removed 6 bases at V and 0 bases at J, with 17 bases between. The CDR3 reads CASRSPTWGPNTGELFF. The CDR3 region has the DNA TGTGCCAGCAGATCACCCACCTGGGGCCCGAACACCGGGGAGCTGTTTTTT.

J is TRBJ2-7 and V is TRBV13, with D perhaps TRBD2 (6 bases). The CDR3 is 14 amino acids. V was shortened by 5 bases and J by 7 bases, with 18 bases between the two germline ends. CDR1 PRHDT and CDR2 FYEKMQ come from the germline V gene (reference sequence). The CDR3: CASSPGLGFFEQYF. CDR3 bases: TGTGCCAGCAGCCCGGGACTGGGTTTTTTTGAGCAGTACTTC. The variable domain in full, completed from reference TRBV13 and TRBJ2-7, reads AAGVIQSPRHLIKEKRETATLKCYPIPRHDTVYWYQQGPGQDPQFLISFYEKMQSDKGSIPDRFSAQQFSDYHSELNMSSLELGDSALYFCASSPGLGFFEQYFGPGTRLTVT.

This clone was picked up one time. The chain joins TRBV18 to TRBJ1-2, with 11 bases identical to TRBD1. The CDR3 spans 16 residues. The trim removed 3 bases at V and 2 bases at J, leaving 5 bases unmatched. Germline loops: CDR1 KGHSH, CDR2 LQKENI. DNA of the CDR3: TGTGCCAGCTCACCTTATGGGACAGGGGGAAACTATGGCTACACCTTC. Its translation is CASSPYGTGGNYGYTF. Full variable domain (rest looked up from reference TRBV18 and TRBJ1-2): NAGVMQNPRHLVRRRGQEARLRCSPMKGHSHVYWYRQLPEEGLKFMVYLQKENIIDESGMPKERFSAEFPKEGPSILRIQQVVRGDSAAYFCASSPYGTGGNYGYTFGSGTRLTVV.

This sequence joins TRBV18 and TRBJ2-7; 9 nucleotides line up with TRBD2. Germline V gives CDR1 KGHSH, CDR2 LQKENI. J was trimmed by 0 bases and V by 8 bases; bases with no gene match: 5. The CDR3 runs to 14 residues. The CDR3 loop is CASKTSGSSYEQYF. The CDR3 nucleotides read TGTGCCAGCAAGACTAGCGGCAGCTCCTACGAGCAGTACTTC.

This clone was counted only a few times. The chain joins TRBV4-1 to TRBJ1-1, with 7 nucleotides matching TRBD1. V shed 3 bases, J shed 6 bases, and the junction held 16 bases outside the gene matches. The CDR3 is 17 amino acids. The germline V gene has CDR1 MGHRA and CDR2 YSYEKL. In DNA form, the CDR3 reads TGCGCCAGCAGCCACCCGACAGGGAGGAGGGTTGCCCCTGAAGCTTTCTTT. Translation gives CASSHPTGRRVAPEAFF.

The CDR3 loop is CATSRVTRGSNQPQHF. In DNA form, the CDR3 reads TGTGCCACCAGCAGAGTAACGCGAGGGAGTAATCAGCCCCAGCATTTT. The V gene is TRBV15, the J gene TRBJ1-5; D unclear. Per the germline V gene, CDR1 is LNHNV and CDR2 is YYDKDF (reference sequence). The length of the CDR3 is 16 residues. Trimming pared 1 base from V and 4 bases from J, leaving 14 bases between.

V is TRBV18 and J is TRBJ2-2; D is unresolved. The CDR3 sequence is 13 residues long. Germline V gene sequence: CDR1 KGHSH, CDR2 LQKENI. Trimming stripped 1 base from V and 2 bases from J, with 2 bases between. CDR3 protein: CASSPLNTGELFF. The CDR3 bases are TGTGCCAGCTCACCACTAAACACCGGGGAGCTGTTTTTT.

This rearrangement joins TRBV28 to TRBJ2-1, with D uncertain. V was pared by 5 bases and J by 8 bases, with 10 bases between. The CDR3 runs to 12 residues. CDR1 is MDHEN and CDR2 is SYDVKM in the germline V gene. In DNA, the CDR3 is TGTGCCAGCAGTGGAGTTGTCTATGAGCAGTTCTTC. Translated: CASSGVVYEQFF.

This chain joins TRBV10-2 and TRBJ1-2; 7 bases match TRBD1. Unmatched junction bases numbered 16, after V lost 3 bases and J lost 6 bases. CDR3 length: 17 amino acids. Germline CDR1 is WSHSY and CDR2 is SAAADI. CDR3 sequence: CASSDPDGSDRANGYTF. In DNA form, the CDR3 reads TGCGCCAGCAGTGATCCCGACGGCTCCGACAGGGCTAATGGCTACACCTTC.

The chain joins TRBV15 to TRBJ1-5, with TRBD1 matching 8 bases. V gave up 0 bases and J gave up 6 bases; unmatched junction bases: 4. This CDR3 comprises 15 residues. The V gene's germline CDR1 is LNHNV and CDR2 YYDKDF (reference sequence). The CDR3 spells CATSRDGTGGQPQHF. CDR3 nucleotides: TGTGCCACCAGCAGAGATGGGACAGGAGGTCAGCCCCAGCATTTT.

This chain uses TRBV1 with TRBJ2-1; TRBD1, the table's D call, lacks a check against the DNA. TRBV1 counts as a pseudogene. The CDR3 covers 14 residues. The CDR3 bases are TGCACCAGCGGCCCGGGACAGGCTAACAATGAGCAGTTCTTC. This translates into CTSGPGQANNEQFF.

In its sample, this clone was seen a few times. This chain uses TRBV18 with TRBJ2-7, with 7 nucleotides matching TRBD1. CDR3 size: 15 residues. The J segment lost 12 bases and the V segment lost 3 bases, leaving 17 bases of the junction unmatched. Germline CDR1 reads KGHSH; CDR2 reads LQKENI. The chain's CDR3 is CASSPDSYRGRAPYF. Here the CDR3 DNA reads TGTGCCAGCTCACCGGACTCTTACAGGGGCCGCGCCCCGTACTTC.

CDR3: CASSLGQGSRSGNTIYF. In DNA, the CDR3 is TGCGCCAGCAGCTTGGGGCAGGGGAGTAGATCTGGAAACACCATATATTTT. The chain has TRBV5-1 and TRBJ1-3; D perhaps matches TRBD1 (6 bases). CDR1 is SGHRS, CDR2 YFSETQ, per germline. The CDR3 spans 17 residues. V lost 0 bases, J lost 1 base, and 14 bases lay in between.

The J gene is TRBJ2-2, the V gene TRBV7-9; 10 bases agree with TRBD2. The CDR3 is 19 amino acids. The junction had 18 bases not matched to a gene; V was cut back by 5 bases and J by 6 bases. From germline, CDR1 is SEHNR and CDR2 FQNEAQ (reference sequence). The CDR3 region is CASSGTSGTSRTVSGELFF. The CDR3 coding sequence is TGTGCCAGCAGCGGAACTAGCGGGACTTCCCGGACCGTCTCCGGGGAGCTGTTTTTT.

The V gene is TRBV9, the J gene TRBJ2-3; D not resolved. V lost 1 base and J lost 0, with 9 bases in between. Germline loops: CDR1 SGDLS, CDR2 YYNGEE. The length of the CDR3 is 15 residues. CDR3 nucleotide sequence: TGTGCCAGCAGCGTACTCGCGCTAAGCACAGATACGCAGTATTTT. Its translation: CASSVLALSTDTQYF.

The chain links TRBV27 to TRBJ2-1, with 12 bases aligning to TRBD2. This CDR3 has 16 amino acids. Per germline, CDR1 MNHEY and CDR2 SMNVEV (reference sequence). Trimming at V came to 6 bases and at J to 0 bases, leaving 3 bases not matched to a gene. The CDR3, as DNA: TGTGCCAGCAGAACTAGCGGGAGGAACTCCTACAATGAGCAGTTCTTC. Protein sequence: CASRTSGRNSYNEQFF.